The 6 T cell receptor beta chains presented below share a single source sample, sequenced in a study of cytomegalovirus exposure and HLA in healthy donors. The PCR was carried out with 60 Vbeta primers and 13 Jbeta primers. The repertoire was sequenced with immunoSEQ multiplex PCR; TCRdb's copy has only in-frame clones and lacks some. Of about 150,000 clones in the sample, around 78% are singletons; the top ten hold 2.5% to 3.5%. Input material: PBMCs. These TCRs come from a woman in her 50s in good health and CMV-seropositive.

This rearrangement joins TRBV9 to TRBJ2-5; TRBD2 matches 10 bases. In germline, CDR1 is SGDLS, CDR2 YYNGEE. The CDR3 is made up of 19 amino acids. Germline trimming cut 0 bases from V and 2 bases from J; bases unmatched to any gene: 13. This chain's CDR3 is CASSVGVAGGEGQQETQYF. CDR3 nucleotides: TGTGCCAGCAGCGTAGGGGTAGCGGGGGGCGAGGGGCAACAAGAGACCCAGTACTTC. The whole variable domain, remainder taken from reference TRBV9 and TRBJ2-5, is DSGVTQTPKHLITATGQRVTLRCSPRSGDLSVYWYQQSLDQGLQFLIQYYNGEERAKGNILERFSAQQFPDLHSELNLSSLELGDSALYFCASSVGVAGGEGQQETQYFGPGTRLLVL.

This clone was seen just once. V usage is TRBV27 and J usage is TRBJ2-5, with a possible D match to TRBD1 (6 bases). V was pared by 6 bases and J by 7 bases, with 21 bases between. Germline V gene lookup returns CDR1 MNHEY and CDR2 SMNVEV (reference sequence). The CDR3 extends over 15 amino acids. CDR3 DNA sequence: TGTGCCAGCAGACACTCAACAGGGCTTGGAGGGACCCAGTACTTC. It encodes CASRHSTGLGGTQYF.

This rearrangement joins TRBV4-3 to TRBJ2-7; TRBD1 is a possible D gene (5 bases). CDR1 is LGHNA, CDR2 YSLEER, per germline. CDR3 size: 15 residues. Trimming left V 0 bases short and J 4 bases short, with 13 bases between. CDR3 protein: CASSQERGYDYEQYF. The CDR3 DNA is TGCGCCAGCAGCCAAGAAAGGGGTTATGATTACGAGCAGTACTTC.

The chain carries TRBV7-2 and TRBJ2-7; no definite D call. The germline V gene encodes CDR1 SGHTA and CDR2 FQGNSA. CDR3 length: 12 amino acids. The V end lost 4 bases, the J end lost 0 bases, and 4 bases lay between the germline ends. In DNA, the CDR3 is TGTGCCAGCAGCTACAGCTCCTACGAGCAGTACTTC. This sequence encodes CASSYSSYEQYF. Using reference TRBV7-2 and TRBJ2-7 for the parts outside the CDR3, the full variable domain is GAGVSQSPSNKVTEKGKDVELRCDPISGHTALYWYRQSLGQGLEFLIYFQGNSAPDKSGLPSDRFSAERTGGSVSTLTIQRTQQEDSAVYLCASSYSSYEQYFGPGTRLTVT.

The chain is built from TRBV30 and TRBJ2-1; a possible D gene is TRBD2 (6 bases). Germline assignment: CDR1 GTSNPN and CDR2 SVGIG (reference sequence). The CDR3 has 21 residues. V dropped 5 bases and J dropped 5 bases, with 37 bases sitting between them. The CDR3 spells CAWGGGPDFWTKAGPNNEQFF. The CDR3 coding sequence is TGTGCCTGGGGTGGTGGACCGGACTTTTGGACTAAGGCCGGTCCAAACAATGAGCAGTTCTTC.

DNA for the CDR3: TGTGCCAGCAGTGCTCGGACAGGCATAACGTACGAGCAGTACTTC. Encoded protein: CASSARTGITYEQYF. The V and J genes are TRBV28 and TRBJ2-7; 7 nucleotides match TRBD1. Per germline, CDR1 MDHEN and CDR2 SYDVKM. The CDR3 runs 15 residues. Trimming removed 5 bases from V and 4 bases from J; junction bases left unmatched: 11.